Below, one TCR beta chain is given with its context. Its target is not known. Library preparation (for TCRbeta) was performed with unique molecular identifiers. TCRdb passed the PCR reads through MiXCR, listing each CDR3 protein once. The sample holds around 420,000 distinct CDR3 sequences, 16% seen once. The data were taken from a study of T-cell reconstitution after alpha-beta-depleted transplantation in children. The CDR3 length is 14 residues. The V gene's germline CDR1 is LNHDA and CDR2 SQIVND (reference sequence). The V end lost 7 bases, the J end lost 1 base, and 12 bases lay between the germline ends. Study observations and caveats: Among T cells one year after transplant, newly produced cells accounted for most counts and diversity. The origin of high day-60 TCRbeta diversity in some patients lay in surviving recipient T cells and thymic progenitors.

This clonotype originated in a boy under two years old who had a stem cell transplant for Wiskott-Aldrich syndrome, so the T cells may come from the graft donor. This material consisted of PBMCs, mostly from graft donor cells, taken 360 days after TCRalphabeta/CD19-depleted stem cell transplant. J is TRBJ2-3 and V is TRBV19; D possibly corresponds to TRBD2 (6 bases). The CDR3 nucleotides read TGTGCCAGTAACAGGCGGGAAGGCACAGATACGCAGTATTTT. Translating gives CASNRREGTDTQYF. Full variable domain (remainder filled in from reference TRBV19 and TRBJ2-3): DGGITQSPKYLFRKEGQNVTLSCEQNLNHDAMYWYRQDPGQGLRLIYYSQIVNDFQKGDIAEGYSVSREKKESFPLTVTSAQKNPTAFYLCASNRREGTDTQYFGPGTRLTVL.